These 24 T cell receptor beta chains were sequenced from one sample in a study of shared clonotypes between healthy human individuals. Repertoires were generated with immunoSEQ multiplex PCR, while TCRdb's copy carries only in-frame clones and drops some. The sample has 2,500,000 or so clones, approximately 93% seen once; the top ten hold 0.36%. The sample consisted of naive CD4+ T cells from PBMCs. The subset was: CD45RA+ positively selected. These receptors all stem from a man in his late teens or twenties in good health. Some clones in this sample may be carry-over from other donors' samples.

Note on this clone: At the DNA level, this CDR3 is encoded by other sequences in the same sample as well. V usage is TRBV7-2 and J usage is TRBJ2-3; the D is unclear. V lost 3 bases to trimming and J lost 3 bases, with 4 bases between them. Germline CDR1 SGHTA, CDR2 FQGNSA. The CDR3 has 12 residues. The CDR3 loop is CASSFSTDTQYF. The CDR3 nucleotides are TGTGCCAGCAGCTTTAGTACAGATACGCAGTATTTT.

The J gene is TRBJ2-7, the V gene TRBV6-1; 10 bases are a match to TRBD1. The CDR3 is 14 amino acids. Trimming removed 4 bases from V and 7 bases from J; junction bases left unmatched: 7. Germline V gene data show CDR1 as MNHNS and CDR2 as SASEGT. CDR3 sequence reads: CASSGRTGGLEQYF. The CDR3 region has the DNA TGTGCCAGCAGTGGCAGGACAGGGGGATTAGAGCAGTACTTC.

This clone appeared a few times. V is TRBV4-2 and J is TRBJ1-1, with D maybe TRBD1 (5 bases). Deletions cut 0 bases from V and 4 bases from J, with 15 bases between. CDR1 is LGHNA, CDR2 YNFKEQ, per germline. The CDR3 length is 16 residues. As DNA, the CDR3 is TGTGCCAGCAGCCAAGATCTTCGGAGGGGAGGCACTGAAGCTTTCTTT. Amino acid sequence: CASSQDLRRGGTEAFF.

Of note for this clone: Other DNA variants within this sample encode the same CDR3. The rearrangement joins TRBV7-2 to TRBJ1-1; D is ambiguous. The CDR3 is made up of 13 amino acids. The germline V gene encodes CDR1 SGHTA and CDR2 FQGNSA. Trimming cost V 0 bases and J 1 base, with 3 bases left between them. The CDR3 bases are TGTGCCAGCAGCTTAGCGAGGAACACTGAAGCTTTCTTT. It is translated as CASSLARNTEAFF.

For the CDR3, the DNA is TGTGCCAGCAGCCCTCGGGCCTCGGCGGGAGAGACCCAGTACTTC. This translates into CASSPRASAGETQYF. The chain uses TRBV7-9 and TRBJ2-5; TRBD2 might be the D (5 bases). The germline V gene has CDR1 SEHNR and CDR2 FQNEAQ (reference sequence). Trimming shortened V by 5 bases and J by 4 bases, and 17 bases separated the two germline ends. CDR3 size: 15 residues. Together with reference TRBV7-9 and TRBJ2-5, the CDR3 gives the full variable domain: DTGVSQNPRHKITKRGQNVTFRCDPISEHNRLYWYRQTLGQGPEFLTYFQNEAQLEKSRLLSDRFSAERPKGSFSTLEIQRTEQGDSAMYLCASSPRASAGETQYFGPGTRLLVL.

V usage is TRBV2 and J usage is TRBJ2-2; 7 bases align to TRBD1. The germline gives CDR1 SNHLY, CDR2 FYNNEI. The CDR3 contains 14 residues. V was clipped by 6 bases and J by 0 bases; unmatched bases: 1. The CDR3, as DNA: TGTGCCAGCAGGGGACAGACGAACACCGGGGAGCTGTTTTTT. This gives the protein CASRGQTNTGELFF.

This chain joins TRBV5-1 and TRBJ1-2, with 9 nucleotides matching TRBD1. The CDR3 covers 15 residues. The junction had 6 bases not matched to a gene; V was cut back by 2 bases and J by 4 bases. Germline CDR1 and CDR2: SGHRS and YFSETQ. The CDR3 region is CASSFQGQGIYGYTF. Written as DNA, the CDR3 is TGCGCCAGCAGCTTCCAGGGACAGGGTATCTATGGCTACACCTTC.

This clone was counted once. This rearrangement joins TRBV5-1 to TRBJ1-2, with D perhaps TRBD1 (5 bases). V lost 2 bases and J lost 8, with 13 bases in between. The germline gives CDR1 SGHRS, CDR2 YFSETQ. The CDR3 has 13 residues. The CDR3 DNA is TGCGCCAGCAGCTTCGAAGGGGCCCAGGGCTACACCTTC. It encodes CASSFEGAQGYTF.

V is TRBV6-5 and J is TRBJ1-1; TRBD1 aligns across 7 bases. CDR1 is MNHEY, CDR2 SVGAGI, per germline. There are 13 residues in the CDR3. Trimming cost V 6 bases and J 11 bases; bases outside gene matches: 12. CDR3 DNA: TGTGCCAGCAGAAAAGGACGGACAGGTGGGGCTTTCTTT. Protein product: CASRKGRTGGAFF.

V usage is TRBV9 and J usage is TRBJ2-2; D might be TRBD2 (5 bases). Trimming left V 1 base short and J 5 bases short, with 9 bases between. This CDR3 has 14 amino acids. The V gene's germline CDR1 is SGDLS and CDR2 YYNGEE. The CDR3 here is CASSVIGETGELFF. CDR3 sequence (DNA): TGTGCCAGCAGCGTAATCGGGGAAACCGGGGAGCTGTTTTTT. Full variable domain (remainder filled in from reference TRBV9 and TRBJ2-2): DSGVTQTPKHLITATGQRVTLRCSPRSGDLSVYWYQQSLDQGLQFLIQYYNGEERAKGNILERFSAQQFPDLHSELNLSSLELGDSALYFCASSVIGETGELFFGEGSRLTVL.

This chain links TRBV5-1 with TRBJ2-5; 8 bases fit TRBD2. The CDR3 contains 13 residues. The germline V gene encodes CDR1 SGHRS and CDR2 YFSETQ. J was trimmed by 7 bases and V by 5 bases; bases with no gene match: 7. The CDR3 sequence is CASRVAGRSTQYF. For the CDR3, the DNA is TGCGCCAGCAGGGTAGCGGGAAGATCGACCCAGTACTTC. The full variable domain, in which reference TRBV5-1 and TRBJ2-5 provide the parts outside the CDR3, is KAGVTQTPRYLIKTRGQQVTLSCSPISGHRSVSWYQQTPGQGLQFLFEYFSETQRNKGNFPGRFSGRQFSNSRSEMNVSTLELGDSALYLCASRVAGRSTQYFGPGTRLLVL.

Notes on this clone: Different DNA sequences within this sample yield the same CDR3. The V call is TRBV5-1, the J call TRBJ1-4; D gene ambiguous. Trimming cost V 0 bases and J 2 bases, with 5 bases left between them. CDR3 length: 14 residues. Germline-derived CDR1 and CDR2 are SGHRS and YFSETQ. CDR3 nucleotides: TGCGCCAGCAGCTTGGGGAGGACTAATGAAAAACTGTTTTTT. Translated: CASSLGRTNEKLFF.

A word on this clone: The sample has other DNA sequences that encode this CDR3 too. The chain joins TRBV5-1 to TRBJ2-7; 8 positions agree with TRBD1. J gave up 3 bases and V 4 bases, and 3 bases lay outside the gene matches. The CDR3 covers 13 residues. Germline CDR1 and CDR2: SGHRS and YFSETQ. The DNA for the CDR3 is TGCGCCAGCAGCACCGGACAGGGCTACGAGCAGTACTTC. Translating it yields CASSTGQGYEQYF.

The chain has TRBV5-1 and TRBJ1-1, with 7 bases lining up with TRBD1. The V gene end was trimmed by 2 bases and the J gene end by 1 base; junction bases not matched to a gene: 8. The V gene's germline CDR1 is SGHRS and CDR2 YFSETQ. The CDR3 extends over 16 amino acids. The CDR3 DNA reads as TGCGCCAGCAGCTTATTAGCGGGACAGAGGAACACTGAAGCTTTCTTT. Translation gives CASSLLAGQRNTEAFF.

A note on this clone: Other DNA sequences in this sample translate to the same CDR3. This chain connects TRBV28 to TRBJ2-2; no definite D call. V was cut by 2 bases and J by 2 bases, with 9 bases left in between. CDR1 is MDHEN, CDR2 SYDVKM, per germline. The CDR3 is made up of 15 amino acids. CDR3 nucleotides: TGTGCCAGCAGTTTAGGTCGCGCCAACACCGGGGAGCTGTTTTTT. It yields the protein CASSLGRANTGELFF. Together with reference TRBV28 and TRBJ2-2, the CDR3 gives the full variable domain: DVKVTQSSRYLVKRTGEKVFLECVQDMDHENMFWYRQDPGLGLRLIYFSYDVKMKEKGDIPEGYSVSREKKERFSLILESASTNQTSMYLCASSLGRANTGELFFGEGSRLTVL.

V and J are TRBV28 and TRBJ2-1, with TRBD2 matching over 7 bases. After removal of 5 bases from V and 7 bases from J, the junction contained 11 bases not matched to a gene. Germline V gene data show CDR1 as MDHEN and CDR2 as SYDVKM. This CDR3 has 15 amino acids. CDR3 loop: CASSPPAGSSNEQFF. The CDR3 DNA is TGTGCCAGCAGTCCGCCAGCGGGATCTTCTAATGAGCAGTTCTTC.

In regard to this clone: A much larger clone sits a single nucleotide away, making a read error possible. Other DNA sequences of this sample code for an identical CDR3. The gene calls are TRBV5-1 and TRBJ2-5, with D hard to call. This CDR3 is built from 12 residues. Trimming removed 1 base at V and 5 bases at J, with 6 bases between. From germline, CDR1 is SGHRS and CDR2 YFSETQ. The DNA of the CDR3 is TGCGCCAGCAGCTTGACCGGGGAGACCCAGTACTTC. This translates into CASSLTGETQYF.

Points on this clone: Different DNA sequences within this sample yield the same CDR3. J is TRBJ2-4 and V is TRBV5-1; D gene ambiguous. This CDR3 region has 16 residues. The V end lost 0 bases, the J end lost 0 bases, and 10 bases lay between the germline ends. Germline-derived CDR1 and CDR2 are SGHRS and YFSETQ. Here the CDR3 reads CASSLVGSLAKNIQYF. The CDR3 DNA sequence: TGCGCCAGCAGCTTGGTCGGGTCCTTAGCCAAAAACATTCAGTACTTC.

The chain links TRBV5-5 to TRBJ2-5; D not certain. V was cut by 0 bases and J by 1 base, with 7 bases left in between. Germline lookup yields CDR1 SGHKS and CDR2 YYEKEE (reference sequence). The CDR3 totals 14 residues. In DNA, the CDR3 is TGTGCCAGCAGCTTGGGGGCCCTCCAAGAGACCCAGTACTTC. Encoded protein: CASSLGALQETQYF.

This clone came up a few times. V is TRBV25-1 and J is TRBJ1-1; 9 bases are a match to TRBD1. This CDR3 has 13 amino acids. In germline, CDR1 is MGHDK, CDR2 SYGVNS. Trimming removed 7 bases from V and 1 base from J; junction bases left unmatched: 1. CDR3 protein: CASMGQGNTEAFF. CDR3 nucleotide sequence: TGTGCCAGCATGGGACAGGGGAACACTGAAGCTTTCTTT.

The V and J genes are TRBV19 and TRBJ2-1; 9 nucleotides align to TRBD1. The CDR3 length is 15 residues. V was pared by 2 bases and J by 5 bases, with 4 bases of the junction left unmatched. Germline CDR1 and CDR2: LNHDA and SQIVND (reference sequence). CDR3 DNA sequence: TGTGCCAGTAGTATAACGGGACAGGGAAACAATGAGCAGTTCTTC. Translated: CASSITGQGNNEQFF.

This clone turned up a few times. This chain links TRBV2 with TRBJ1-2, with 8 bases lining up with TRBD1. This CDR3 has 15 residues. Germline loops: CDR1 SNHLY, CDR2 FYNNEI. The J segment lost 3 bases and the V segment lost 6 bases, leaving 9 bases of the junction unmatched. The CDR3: CASRIQGASDYGYTF. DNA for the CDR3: TGTGCCAGCAGAATTCAGGGGGCATCAGACTATGGCTACACCTTC. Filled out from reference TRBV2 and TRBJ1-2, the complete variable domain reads EPEVTQTPSHQVTQMGQEVILRCVPISNHLYFYWYRQILGQKVEFLVSFYNNEISEKSEIFDDQFSVERPDGSNFTLKIRSTKLEDSAMYFCASRIQGASDYGYTFGSGTRLTVV.

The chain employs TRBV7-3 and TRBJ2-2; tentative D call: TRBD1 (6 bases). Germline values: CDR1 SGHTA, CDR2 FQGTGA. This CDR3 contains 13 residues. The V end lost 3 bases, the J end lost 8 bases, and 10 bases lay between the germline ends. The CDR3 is CASSLGHRGELFF. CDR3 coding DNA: TGTGCCAGCAGCTTGGGACACCGAGGGGAGCTGTTTTTT.

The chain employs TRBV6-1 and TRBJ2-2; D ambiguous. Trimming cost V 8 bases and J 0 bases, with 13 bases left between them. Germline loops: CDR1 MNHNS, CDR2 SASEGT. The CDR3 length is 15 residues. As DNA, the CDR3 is TGTGCCAGCTCCCTTCTCGGGCCGAACACCGGGGAGCTGTTTTTT. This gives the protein CASSLLGPNTGELFF.